This entry lists 5 T cell receptor beta chains sequenced from one sample in a study of T cell changes during pregnancy in multiple sclerosis (dated by TCRdb to the late 2010s). The protocol used for the library was the immunoSEQ multiplex PCR assay. Imported from immuneACCESS, the table was reduced by TCRdb to in-frame sequences with V and J called. These copies leave out some clones; in studies compared against another copy, an unresolved V gene accounts for under half, and the cause of the remainder is not known. Here the sample has tens of thousands of clones; about 93% occur a single time. Roughly 7% of the sample is in the top ten clones. Material: CD8+ T cells from peripheral blood mononuclear cells, obtained in the third trimester of pregnancy. The receptor set was obtained from a female donor with multiple sclerosis, enrolled in a pregnancy study.

The chain uses TRBV25-1 and TRBJ2-7; a weak D match, TRBD1 (6 bases). V was cut by 7 bases and J by 2 bases, with 18 bases left in between. CDR1 and CDR2 from the germline V gene are MGHDK and SYGVNS. This CDR3 contains 15 residues. DNA of the CDR3: TGTGCCAGCATCCAGACCACAGGGTTCGCCTACGAGCAGTACTTC. It specifies CASIQTTGFAYEQYF.

The chain carries TRBV5-4 and TRBJ2-3; D not certain. V was cut by 0 bases and J by 2 bases, with 10 bases left in between. This CDR3 comprises 15 residues. Per the germline V gene, CDR1 is SGHNT and CDR2 is YYREEE (reference sequence). CDR3 sequence reads: CASSLAGLNTDTQYF. The CDR3 DNA follows: TGTGCCAGCAGCTTGGCAGGCTTAAACACAGATACGCAGTATTTT.

V usage is TRBV6-1 and J usage is TRBJ2-1, with D unresolved. Trimming shortened V by 7 bases and J by 6 bases, and 13 bases separated the two germline ends. This CDR3 has 13 residues. Germline assignment: CDR1 MNHNS and CDR2 SASEGT. Here the CDR3 reads CASMVEPGNEQFF. CDR3 bases: TGTGCCAGCATGGTTGAGCCCGGCAATGAGCAGTTCTTC.

The CDR3 DNA is TGTGCCAGCAGCTCCTCGGCGGGAGCGGTCTACAATGAGCAGTTCTTC. This gives the protein CASSSSAGAVYNEQFF. J is TRBJ2-1 and V is TRBV7-9; 7 bases line up with TRBD2. The ends lost 4 bases at V and 3 bases at J; junction bases unmatched: 9. This CDR3 comprises 16 residues. From germline, CDR1 is SEHNR and CDR2 FQNEAQ (reference sequence).

The chain uses TRBV25-1 and TRBJ2-1; perhaps TRBD2 as D (5 bases). Germline V CDR1 and CDR2: MGHDK, SYGVNS. The CDR3 loop spans 17 amino acids. Trimming cost V 4 bases and J 3 bases, with 19 bases left between them. The CDR3 DNA sequence: TGTGCCAGCAGTGTAGCTTTGTTGGGAGAAGACTACAATGAGCAGTTCTTC. Residues: CASSVALLGEDYNEQFF.